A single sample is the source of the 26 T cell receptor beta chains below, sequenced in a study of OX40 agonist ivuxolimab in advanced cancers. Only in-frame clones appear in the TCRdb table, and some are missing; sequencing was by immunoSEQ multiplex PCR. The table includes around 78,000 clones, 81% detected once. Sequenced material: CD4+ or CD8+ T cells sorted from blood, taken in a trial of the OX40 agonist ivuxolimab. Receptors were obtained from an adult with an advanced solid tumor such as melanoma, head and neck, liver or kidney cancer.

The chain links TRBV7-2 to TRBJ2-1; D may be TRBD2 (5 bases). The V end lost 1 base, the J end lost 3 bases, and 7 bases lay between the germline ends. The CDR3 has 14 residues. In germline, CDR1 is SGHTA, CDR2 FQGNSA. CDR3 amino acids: CASSLVRDYNEQFF. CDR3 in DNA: TGTGCCAGCAGCTTAGTACGGGACTACAATGAGCAGTTCTTC.

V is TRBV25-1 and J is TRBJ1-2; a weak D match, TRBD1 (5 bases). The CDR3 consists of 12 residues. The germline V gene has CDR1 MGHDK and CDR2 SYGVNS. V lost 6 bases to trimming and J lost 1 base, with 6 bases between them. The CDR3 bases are TGTGCCAGCAGCCAGGGTAACTATGGCTACACCTTC. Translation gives CASSQGNYGYTF.

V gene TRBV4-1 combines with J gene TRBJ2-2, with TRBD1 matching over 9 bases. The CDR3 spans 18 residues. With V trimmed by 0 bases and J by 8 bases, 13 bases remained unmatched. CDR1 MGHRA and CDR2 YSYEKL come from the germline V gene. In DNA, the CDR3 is TGCGCCAGCAGCCAAGATTCCCCTGGACAGGGGTTATCGGGGGAGCTGTTTTTT. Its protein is CASSQDSPGQGLSGELFF.

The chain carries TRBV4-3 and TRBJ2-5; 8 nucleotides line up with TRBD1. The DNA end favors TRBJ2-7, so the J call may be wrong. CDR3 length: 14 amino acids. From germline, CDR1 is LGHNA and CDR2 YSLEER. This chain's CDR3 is CASSQDRVRYEQYF. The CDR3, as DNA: TGCGCCAGCAGCCAGGACAGGGTCCGCTACGAGCAGTACTTC.

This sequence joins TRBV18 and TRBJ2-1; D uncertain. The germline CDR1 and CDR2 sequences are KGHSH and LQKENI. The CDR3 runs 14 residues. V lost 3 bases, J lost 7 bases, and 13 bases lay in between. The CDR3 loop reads CASSPDAPVNEQFF. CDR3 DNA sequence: TGTGCCAGCTCACCGGACGCCCCAGTAAATGAGCAGTTCTTC. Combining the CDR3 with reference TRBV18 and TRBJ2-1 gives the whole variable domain NAGVMQNPRHLVRRRGQEARLRCSPMKGHSHVYWYRQLPEEGLKFMVYLQKENIIDESGMPKERFSAEFPKEGPSILRIQQVVRGDSAAYFCASSPDAPVNEQFFGPGTRLTVL.

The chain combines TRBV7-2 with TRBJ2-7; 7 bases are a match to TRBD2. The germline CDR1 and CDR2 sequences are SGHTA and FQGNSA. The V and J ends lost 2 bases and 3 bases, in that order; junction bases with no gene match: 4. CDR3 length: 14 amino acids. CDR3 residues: CASSLSGGFYEQYF. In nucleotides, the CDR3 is TGTGCCAGCAGCTTATCCGGGGGGTTCTACGAGCAGTACTTC.

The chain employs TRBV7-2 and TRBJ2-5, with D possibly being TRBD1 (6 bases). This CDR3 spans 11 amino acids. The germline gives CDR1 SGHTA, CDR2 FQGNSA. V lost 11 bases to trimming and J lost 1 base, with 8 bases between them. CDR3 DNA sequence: TGTGCCTCCAGGGGCCAAGAGACCCAGTACTTC. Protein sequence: CASRGQETQYF.

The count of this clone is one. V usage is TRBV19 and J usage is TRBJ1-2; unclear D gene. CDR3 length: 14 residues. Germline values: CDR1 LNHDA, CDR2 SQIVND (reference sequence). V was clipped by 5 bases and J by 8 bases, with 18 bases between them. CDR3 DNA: TGTGCCAGTAGTCGATTCGAAAGGGCGGGAGGCTACACCTTC. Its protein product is CASSRFERAGGYTF.

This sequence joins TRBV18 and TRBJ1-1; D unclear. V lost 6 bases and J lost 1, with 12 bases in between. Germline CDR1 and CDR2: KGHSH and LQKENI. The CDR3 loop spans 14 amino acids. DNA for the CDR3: TGTGCCAGCTCCCCTGACATACAGAACACTGAAGCTTTCTTT. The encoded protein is CASSPDIQNTEAFF.

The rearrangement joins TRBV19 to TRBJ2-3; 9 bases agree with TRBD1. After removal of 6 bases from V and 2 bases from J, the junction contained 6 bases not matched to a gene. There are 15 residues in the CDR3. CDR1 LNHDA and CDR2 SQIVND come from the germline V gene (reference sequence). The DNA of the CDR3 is TGTGCCAGTAGGGACAGGGGAAACCCCACAGATACGCAGTATTTT. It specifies CASRDRGNPTDTQYF.

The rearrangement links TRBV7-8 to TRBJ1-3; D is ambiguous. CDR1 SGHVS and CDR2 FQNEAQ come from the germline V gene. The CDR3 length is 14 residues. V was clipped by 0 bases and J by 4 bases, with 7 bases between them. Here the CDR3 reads CASSLASAGNTIYF. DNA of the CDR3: TGTGCCAGCAGCTTAGCTTCGGCAGGAAACACCATATATTTT.

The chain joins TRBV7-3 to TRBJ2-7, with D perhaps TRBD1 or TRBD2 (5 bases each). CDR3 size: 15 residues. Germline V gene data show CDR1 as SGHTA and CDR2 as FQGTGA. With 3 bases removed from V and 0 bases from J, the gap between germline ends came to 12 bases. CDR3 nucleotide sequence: TGTGCCAGCAGCTTGCACCAGGGACCCTCCTACGAGCAGTACTTC. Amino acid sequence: CASSLHQGPSYEQYF. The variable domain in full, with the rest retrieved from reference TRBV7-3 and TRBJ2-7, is GAGVSQTPSNKVTEKGKYVELRCDPISGHTALYWYRQSLGQGPEFLIYFQGTGAADDSGLPNDRFFAVRPEGSVSTLKIQRTERGDSAVYLCASSLHQGPSYEQYFGPGTRLTVT.

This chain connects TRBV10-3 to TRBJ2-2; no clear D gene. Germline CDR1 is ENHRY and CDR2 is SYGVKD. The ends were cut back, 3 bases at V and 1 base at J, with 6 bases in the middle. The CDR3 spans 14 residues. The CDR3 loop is CAISEVGNTGELFF. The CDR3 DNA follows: TGTGCCATCAGTGAAGTGGGGAACACCGGGGAGCTGTTTTTT.

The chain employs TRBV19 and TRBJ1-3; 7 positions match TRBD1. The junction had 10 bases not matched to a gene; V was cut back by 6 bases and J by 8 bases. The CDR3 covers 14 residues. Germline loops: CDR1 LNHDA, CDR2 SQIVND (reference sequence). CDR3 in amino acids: CASRTTGQVYTIYF. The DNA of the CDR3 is TGTGCCAGTAGGACAACTGGACAGGTCTACACCATATATTTT. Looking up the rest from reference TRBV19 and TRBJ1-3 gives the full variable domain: DGGITQSPKYLFRKEGQNVTLSCEQNLNHDAMYWYRQDPGQGLRLIYYSQIVNDFQKGDIAEGYSVSREKKESFPLTVTSAQKNPTAFYLCASRTTGQVYTIYFGEGSWLTVV.

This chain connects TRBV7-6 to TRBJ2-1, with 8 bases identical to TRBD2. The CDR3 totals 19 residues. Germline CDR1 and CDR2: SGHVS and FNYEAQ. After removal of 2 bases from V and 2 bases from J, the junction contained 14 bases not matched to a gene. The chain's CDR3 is CASSLWGAGAGEAYNEQFF. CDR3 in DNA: TGTGCCAGCAGCTTATGGGGGGCAGGAGCGGGAGAGGCCTACAATGAGCAGTTCTTC.

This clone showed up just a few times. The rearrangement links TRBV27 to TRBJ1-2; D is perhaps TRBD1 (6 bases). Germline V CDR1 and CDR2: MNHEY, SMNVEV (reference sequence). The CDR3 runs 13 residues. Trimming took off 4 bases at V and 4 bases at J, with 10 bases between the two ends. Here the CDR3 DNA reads TGTGCCAGCAGTTCTACAGGGAGCTATGGCTACACCTTC. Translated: CASSSTGSYGYTF.

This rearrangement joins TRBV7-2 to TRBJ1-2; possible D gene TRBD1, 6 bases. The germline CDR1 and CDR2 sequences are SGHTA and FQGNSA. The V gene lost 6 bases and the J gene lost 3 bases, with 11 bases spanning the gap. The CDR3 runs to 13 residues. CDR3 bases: TGTGCCAGCAGGGGGGGGCTAGACTATGGCTACACCTTC. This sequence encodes CASRGGLDYGYTF.

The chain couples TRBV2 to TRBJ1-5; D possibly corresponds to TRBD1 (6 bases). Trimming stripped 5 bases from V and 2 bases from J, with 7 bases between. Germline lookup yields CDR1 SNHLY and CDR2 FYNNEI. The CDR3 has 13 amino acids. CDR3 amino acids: CASSPGGNQPQHF. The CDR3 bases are TGTGCCAGCAGTCCAGGGGGCAATCAGCCCCAGCATTTT. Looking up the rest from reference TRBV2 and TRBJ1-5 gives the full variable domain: EPEVTQTPSHQVTQMGQEVILRCVPISNHLYFYWYRQILGQKVEFLVSFYNNEISEKSEIFDDQFSVERPDGSNFTLKIRSTKLEDSAMYFCASSPGGNQPQHFGDGTRLSIL.

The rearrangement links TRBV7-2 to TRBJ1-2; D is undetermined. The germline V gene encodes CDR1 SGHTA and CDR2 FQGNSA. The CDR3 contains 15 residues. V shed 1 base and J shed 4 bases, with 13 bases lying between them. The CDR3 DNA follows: TGTGCCAGCAGCTTAGACTCCTACCTGCCCTATGGCTACACCTTC. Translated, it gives CASSLDSYLPYGYTF. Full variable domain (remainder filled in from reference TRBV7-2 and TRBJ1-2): GAGVSQSPSNKVTEKGKDVELRCDPISGHTALYWYRQSLGQGLEFLIYFQGNSAPDKSGLPSDRFSAERTGGSVSTLTIQRTQQEDSAVYLCASSLDSYLPYGYTFGSGTRLTVV.

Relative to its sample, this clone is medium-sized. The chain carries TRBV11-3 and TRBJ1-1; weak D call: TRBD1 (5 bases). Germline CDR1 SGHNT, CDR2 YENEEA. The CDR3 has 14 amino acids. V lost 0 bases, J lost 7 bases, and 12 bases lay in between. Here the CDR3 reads CASSLDLGGIEAFF. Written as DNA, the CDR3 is TGTGCCAGCAGCTTAGATCTGGGGGGGATTGAAGCTTTCTTT.

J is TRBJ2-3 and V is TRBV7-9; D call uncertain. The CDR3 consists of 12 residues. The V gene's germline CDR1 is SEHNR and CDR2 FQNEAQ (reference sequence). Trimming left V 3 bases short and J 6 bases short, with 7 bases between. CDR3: CASSFSTDTQYF. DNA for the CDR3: TGTGCCAGCAGCTTCTCCACCGATACGCAGTATTTT.

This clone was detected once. CDR3 sequence: CASSLRGDTEAFF. In nucleotides, the CDR3 is TGTGCCAGCAGCTTAAGAGGGGACACTGAAGCTTTCTTT. The rearrangement links TRBV7-9 to TRBJ1-1, with D possibly matching TRBD1 (5 bases). Trimming took off 2 bases at V and 3 bases at J, with 7 bases between the two ends. The V gene's germline CDR1 is SEHNR and CDR2 FQNEAQ (reference sequence). The CDR3 loop spans 13 amino acids.

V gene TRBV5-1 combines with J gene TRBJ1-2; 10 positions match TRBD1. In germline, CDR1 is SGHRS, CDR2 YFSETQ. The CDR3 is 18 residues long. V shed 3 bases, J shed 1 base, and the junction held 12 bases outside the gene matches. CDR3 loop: CASSWGQGIISFNYGYTF. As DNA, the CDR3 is TGCGCCAGCAGCTGGGGACAGGGGATAATTTCATTTAACTATGGCTACACCTTC.

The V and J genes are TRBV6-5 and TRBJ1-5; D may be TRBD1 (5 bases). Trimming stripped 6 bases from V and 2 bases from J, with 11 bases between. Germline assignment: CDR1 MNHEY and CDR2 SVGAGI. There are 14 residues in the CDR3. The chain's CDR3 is CASRSGGGNQPQHF. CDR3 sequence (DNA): TGTGCCAGCAGGAGTGGGGGAGGCAATCAGCCCCAGCATTTT.

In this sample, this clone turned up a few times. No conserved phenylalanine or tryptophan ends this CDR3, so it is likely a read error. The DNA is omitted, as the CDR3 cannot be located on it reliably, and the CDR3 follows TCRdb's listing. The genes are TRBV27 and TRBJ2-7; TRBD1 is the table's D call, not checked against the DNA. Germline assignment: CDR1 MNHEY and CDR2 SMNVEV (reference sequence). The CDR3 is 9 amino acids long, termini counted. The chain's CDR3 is CASSRDRVL.

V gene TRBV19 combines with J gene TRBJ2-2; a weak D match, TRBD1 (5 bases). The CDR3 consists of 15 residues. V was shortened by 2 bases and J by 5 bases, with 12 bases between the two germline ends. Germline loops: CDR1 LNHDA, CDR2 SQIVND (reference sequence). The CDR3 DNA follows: TGTGCCAGTAGTATACCAGGGAAGCCAACCGGGGAGCTGTTTTTT. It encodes CASSIPGKPTGELFF.